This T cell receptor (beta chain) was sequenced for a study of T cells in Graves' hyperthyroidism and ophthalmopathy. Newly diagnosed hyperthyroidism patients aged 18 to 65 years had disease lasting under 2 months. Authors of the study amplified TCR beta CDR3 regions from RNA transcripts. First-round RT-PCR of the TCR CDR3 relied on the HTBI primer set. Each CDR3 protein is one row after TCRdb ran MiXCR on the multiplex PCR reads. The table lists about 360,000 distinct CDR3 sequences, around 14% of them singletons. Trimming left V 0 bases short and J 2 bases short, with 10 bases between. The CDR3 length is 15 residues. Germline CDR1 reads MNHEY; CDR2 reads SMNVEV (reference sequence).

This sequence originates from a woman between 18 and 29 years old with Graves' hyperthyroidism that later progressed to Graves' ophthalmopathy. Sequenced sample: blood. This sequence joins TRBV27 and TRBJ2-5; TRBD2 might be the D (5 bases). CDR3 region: CASSLSAALQETQYF. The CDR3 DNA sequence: TGTGCCAGCAGTTTATCAGCGGCCCTACAAGAGACCCAGTACTTC.